This entry lists 11 T cell receptor beta chains sequenced from one sample in a study of beta chain features in type 1 diabetes. cDNA synthesis used the whole RNA isolate, giving expressed TCRB sequences. Here immunoSEQ multiplex PCR was the method, and the copy in TCRdb shows in-frame clones only, minus some. The sample consists of around 500,000 clones, roughly an eighth of them appearing once. The material sequenced was naive CD4+ T cells from blood. The receptors come from a woman younger than 30 in good health.

Only a few counts were recorded for this clone. This chain uses TRBV7-2 with TRBJ2-5, with unresolved D. CDR1 is SGHTA and CDR2 is FQGNSA in the germline V gene. The CDR3 totals 12 residues. Trimming cost V 1 base and J 7 bases, with 7 bases left between them. In DNA form, the CDR3 reads TGTGCCAGCAGCTTAGACTGGGGGACCCAGTACTTC. Its translation: CASSLDWGTQYF.

This clone occurred a few times. J is TRBJ2-7 and V is TRBV4-3, with 10 bases identical to TRBD2. The V and J ends lost 5 bases and 7 bases, in that order; junction bases with no gene match: 26. The CDR3 is 20 amino acids. Germline CDR1 LGHNA, CDR2 YSLEER. The CDR3 DNA follows: TGCGCCAGCAGCATGGGGCCGGGACTAGCGTCACTACGCCTTGGGGGGGAGCAGTACTTC. Its protein is CASSMGPGLASLRLGGEQYF.

CDR3 sequence: CATSRIASGTQYF. The CDR3 DNA is TGTGCCACCAGCAGAATAGCGTCTGGGACCCAGTACTTC. The V and J genes are TRBV15 and TRBJ2-5, with a weak D call TRBD2 (5 bases). This CDR3 is 13 amino acids long. Germline values: CDR1 LNHNV, CDR2 YYDKDF (reference sequence). V lost 2 bases, J lost 7 bases, and 11 bases lay in between.

The chain is built from TRBV5-1 and TRBJ1-1; unclear D gene. V lost 0 bases, J lost 4 bases, and 7 bases lay in between. Germline assignment: CDR1 SGHRS and CDR2 YFSETQ. CDR3 size: 13 residues. The CDR3 protein is CASSLEMVTEAFF. The CDR3 DNA sequence: TGCGCCAGCAGCTTGGAAATGGTCACTGAAGCTTTCTTT.

Here the CDR3 DNA reads TGTGCCAGCAGCTTAGTAGTCCTCCAAGAGACCCAGTACTTC. The encoded protein is CASSLVVLQETQYF. The chain combines TRBV7-9 with TRBJ2-5; D is unresolved. With 1 base removed from V and 1 base from J, the gap between germline ends came to 7 bases. Germline V gives CDR1 SEHNR, CDR2 FQNEAQ (reference sequence). There are 14 residues in the CDR3.

The gene calls are TRBV7-7 and TRBJ2-3; tentatively, D is TRBD2 (6 bases). Germline V lookup: CDR1 SSHAT, CDR2 FNYEAQ (reference sequence). The CDR3 is 14 amino acids. The V end was cut by 3 bases, the J end by 4 bases, with 11 bases between. The CDR3 bases are TGTGCCAGCAGCTTGTCCGGGGGATCAGATACGCAGTATTTT. As protein: CASSLSGGSDTQYF.

This clone occurred a few times. The rearrangement links TRBV7-2 to TRBJ2-5; no clear D. Trimming pared 1 base from V and 6 bases from J, leaving 15 bases between. The CDR3 covers 15 residues. Germline lookup yields CDR1 SGHTA and CDR2 FQGNSA. CDR3 sequence: CASSLVPFREQTQYF. The DNA for the CDR3 is TGTGCCAGCAGCTTAGTGCCTTTCCGAGAGCAGACCCAGTACTTC.

This rearrangement joins TRBV6-6 to TRBJ1-1; no reliable D call. V lost 7 bases to trimming and J lost 7 bases, with 10 bases between them. CDR3 size: 11 residues. Germline CDR1 MNHNY, CDR2 SVGAGI (reference sequence). This chain's CDR3 is CASIERFEAFF. In nucleotides, the CDR3 is TGTGCCAGCATCGAACGGTTTGAAGCTTTCTTT.

This clone has more than one count but fewer than ten. The chain links TRBV2 to TRBJ1-5, with D perhaps TRBD1 (6 bases). The germline gives CDR1 SNHLY, CDR2 FYNNEI. The ends were cut back, 6 bases at V and 0 bases at J, with 15 bases in the middle. The CDR3 runs to 16 residues. This chain's CDR3 is CASRKRQVVSNQPQHF. In DNA, the CDR3 is TGTGCCAGCAGGAAAAGACAGGTGGTTAGCAATCAGCCCCAGCATTTT.

This chain joins TRBV9 and TRBJ2-7, with 9 bases identical to TRBD2. Germline trimming cut 4 bases from V and 3 bases from J; bases unmatched to any gene: 8. Germline-derived CDR1 and CDR2 are SGDLS and YYNGEE. The CDR3 covers 15 residues. This CDR3 reads CASSPSGTSLYEQYF. CDR3 nucleotide sequence: TGTGCCAGCAGCCCGTCCGGGACTAGCCTCTACGAGCAGTACTTC.

DNA of the CDR3: TGTGCCAGTAGCTTGGGGACCCAAGCGTATATCGACGAGCAGTACTTC. This translates into CASSLGTQAYIDEQYF. V gene TRBV19 combines with J gene TRBJ2-7; the D call may be TRBD1 or TRBD2 (5 bases each). The CDR3 is 16 amino acids. The V end was cut by 6 bases, the J end by 5 bases, with 23 bases between. Germline V gene data show CDR1 as LNHDA and CDR2 as SQIVND (reference sequence).